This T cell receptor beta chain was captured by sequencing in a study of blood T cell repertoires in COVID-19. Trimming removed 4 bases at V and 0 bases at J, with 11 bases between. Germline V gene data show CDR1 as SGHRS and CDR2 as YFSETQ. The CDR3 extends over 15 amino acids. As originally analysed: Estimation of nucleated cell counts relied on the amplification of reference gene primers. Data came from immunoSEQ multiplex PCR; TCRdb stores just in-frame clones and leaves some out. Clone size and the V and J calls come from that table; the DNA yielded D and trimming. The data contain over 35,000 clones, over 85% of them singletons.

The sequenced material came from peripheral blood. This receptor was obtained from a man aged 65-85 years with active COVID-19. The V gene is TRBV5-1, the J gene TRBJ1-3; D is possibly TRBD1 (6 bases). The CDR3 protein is CASSPDSISGNTIYF. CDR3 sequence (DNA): TGCGCCAGCAGCCCGGACAGCATCTCTGGAAACACCATATATTTT.